Below are 9 T cell receptor beta chains sequenced from a single sample in a study of blood T cell repertoires in COVID-19. Profiled with immunoSEQ multiplex PCR; TCRdb holds only in-frame clones, not every one. Counted here are about 90,000 clones, around 81% occurring once; the ten biggest clones make up 10% to 15%. The sequencing input was peripheral blood. These receptors came from a woman aged 70 to 79 with active or convalescent COVID-19.

CDR3 in amino acids: CASSTGSGGSQHF. CDR3 DNA: TGCGCCAGCAGTACGGGGTCGGGGGGGTCCCAGCATTTT. The chain combines TRBV5-1 with TRBJ1-5, with D perhaps TRBD1 (5 bases). The CDR3 totals 13 residues. V was trimmed by 5 bases and J by 11 bases, leaving 17 bases between them. Per the germline V gene, CDR1 is SGHRS and CDR2 is YFSETQ.

The chain links TRBV10-1 to TRBJ2-5; 9 bases are a match to TRBD1. After removal of 6 bases from V and 3 bases from J, the junction contained 2 bases not matched to a gene. The length of the CDR3 is 13 residues. Germline CDR1 and CDR2: WNHNN and SYGVQD (reference sequence). The CDR3 bases are TGCGCCAGCAGCCGGGACAGGGAAGAGACCCAGTACTTC. Protein: CASSRDREETQYF.

This chain links TRBV10-3 with TRBJ1-2; TRBD1 might be the D (6 bases). Germline loops: CDR1 ENHRY, CDR2 SYGVKD. Trimming shortened V by 4 bases and J by 0 bases, and 12 bases separated the two germline ends. The CDR3 loop spans 15 amino acids. Here the CDR3 reads CAISVIQGTNYGYTF. As DNA, the CDR3 is TGTGCCATCAGTGTAATCCAGGGGACTAACTATGGCTACACCTTC.

The chain carries TRBV18 and TRBJ1-2; 11 bases map to TRBD1. Germline-derived CDR1 and CDR2 are KGHSH and LQKENI. This CDR3 contains 17 residues. Trimming at V came to 3 bases and at J to 5 bases, leaving 11 bases not matched to a gene. CDR3 sequence: CASSPYRGQGAGYGYTF. As DNA, the CDR3 is TGTGCCAGCTCACCCTACCGAGGACAGGGGGCGGGATATGGCTACACCTTC. Drawing the rest from reference TRBV18 and TRBJ1-2, the complete variable domain is NAGVMQNPRHLVRRRGQEARLRCSPMKGHSHVYWYRQLPEEGLKFMVYLQKENIIDESGMPKERFSAEFPKEGPSILRIQQVVRGDSAAYFCASSPYRGQGAGYGYTFGSGTRLTVV.

This clone showed up just once. J is TRBJ2-5 and V is TRBV6-5, with TRBD2 matching 8 bases. CDR3 length: 14 amino acids. Germline V gene data show CDR1 as MNHEY and CDR2 as SVGAGI. With 0 bases clipped from V and 5 bases from J, the junction kept 2 bases outside the gene matches. CDR3 nucleotides: TGTGCCAGCAGTTACTCGACGGGGGGGGAGACCCAGTACTTC. This translates into CASSYSTGGETQYF.

On this clone itself: Since the CDR3 does not end with the conserved phenylalanine or tryptophan, this likely comes from a read error. It is unclear where the CDR3 begins or ends on the DNA, so no DNA is shown, and the CDR3 is as TCRdb lists it. This chain uses TRBV3-1 (or the pseudogene TRBV3-2) with TRBJ1-1; whether TRBD1, the table's D call, matches the DNA was not checked. Germline V gene sequence: CDR1 LGHDT, CDR2 YNNKEL (reference sequence). Termini included, the CDR3 measures 13 amino acids. The CDR3 here is CASSQEGGMGQLI.

The genes are TRBV6-6 and TRBJ2-7; D gene unclear. Per germline, CDR1 MNHNY and CDR2 SVGAGI (reference sequence). The ends were cut back, 7 bases at V and 0 bases at J, with 7 bases in the middle. The CDR3 is 12 residues long. The CDR3 loop is CASTPSSYEQYF. The CDR3 nucleotides read TGTGCCAGCACCCCGAGCTCCTACGAGCAGTACTTC.

In its sample, this clone was seen a few times. The CDR3 bases are TGTGCCAGCAGCGGACTAGTTGAATCCGGGGAGCTGTTTTTT. This translates into CASSGLVESGELFF. V usage is TRBV11-2 and J usage is TRBJ2-2, with 7 bases lining up with TRBD2. There are 14 residues in the CDR3. The J segment lost 6 bases and the V segment lost 5 bases, leaving 6 bases of the junction unmatched. Germline-derived CDR1 and CDR2 are SGHAT and FQNNGV.

The chain combines TRBV5-1 with TRBJ1-1; D gene unclear. The germline V gene has CDR1 SGHRS and CDR2 YFSETQ. The CDR3 loop spans 13 amino acids. The V and J ends lost 0 bases and 8 bases respectively, with 11 bases between them. The CDR3: CASSLAGYTEAFF. As DNA, the CDR3 is TGCGCCAGCAGCTTGGCGGGGTATACAGAAGCTTTCTTT. The variable domain in full, with the rest retrieved from reference TRBV5-1 and TRBJ1-1, is KAGVTQTPRYLIKTRGQQVTLSCSPISGHRSVSWYQQTPGQGLQFLFEYFSETQRNKGNFPGRFSGRQFSNSRSEMNVSTLELGDSALYLCASSLAGYTEAFFGQGTRLTVV.